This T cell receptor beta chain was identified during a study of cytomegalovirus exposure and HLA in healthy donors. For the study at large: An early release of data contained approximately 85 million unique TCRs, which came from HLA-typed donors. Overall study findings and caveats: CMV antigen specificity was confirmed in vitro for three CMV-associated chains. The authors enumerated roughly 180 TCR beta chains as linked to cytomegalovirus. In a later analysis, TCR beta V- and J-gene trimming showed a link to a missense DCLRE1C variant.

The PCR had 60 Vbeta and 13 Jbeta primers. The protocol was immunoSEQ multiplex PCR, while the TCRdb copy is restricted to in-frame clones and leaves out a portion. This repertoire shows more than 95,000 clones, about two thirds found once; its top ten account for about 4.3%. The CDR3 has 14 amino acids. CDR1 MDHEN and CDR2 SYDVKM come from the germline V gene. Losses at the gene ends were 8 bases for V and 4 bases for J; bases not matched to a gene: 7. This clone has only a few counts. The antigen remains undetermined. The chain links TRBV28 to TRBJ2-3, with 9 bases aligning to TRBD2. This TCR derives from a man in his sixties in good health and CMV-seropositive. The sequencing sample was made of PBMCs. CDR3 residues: CASLSGGYADTQYF. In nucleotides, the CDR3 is TGTGCCAGCTTGAGCGGGGGGTACGCAGATACGCAGTATTTT.